The 21 T cell receptor beta chains below come from one sample, sequenced in a study of shared clonotypes between healthy human individuals. Sequencing was performed with immunoSEQ multiplex PCR; in TCRdb, only in-frame clones are kept and a portion is missing. The sample consists of about 1.4 million clones, roughly 96% of them appearing once. Sequenced material: naive CD4+ T cells sorted from blood. The subset is: CD45RA+ positively selected. All receptors come from a man aged 30-40 years in good health.

This chain links TRBV27 with TRBJ1-2; D remains unclear. Germline V gene lookup returns CDR1 MNHEY and CDR2 SMNVEV (reference sequence). The V end was cut by 5 bases, the J end by 0 bases, with 7 bases between. This CDR3 spans 13 amino acids. The CDR3 bases are TGTGCCAGCAGTATACTTACTAACTATGGCTACACCTTC. This codes for CASSILTNYGYTF.

This rearrangement joins TRBV18 to TRBJ2-7; 10 bases are a match to TRBD2. This CDR3 spans 14 amino acids. Losses at the gene ends were 3 bases for V and 5 bases for J; bases not matched to a gene: 4. Germline assignment: CDR1 KGHSH and CDR2 LQKENI. CDR3 loop: CASSPPSGSDEQYF. The DNA for the CDR3 is TGTGCCAGCTCACCGCCTAGCGGGAGTGACGAGCAGTACTTC.

The V and J genes are TRBV11-3 and TRBJ2-1, with D perhaps matching TRBD1 (7 bases). The CDR3 is 14 amino acids. Germline lookup yields CDR1 SGHNT and CDR2 YENEEA. Trimming took 4 bases from V and 4 from J, leaving 11 bases between them. CDR3 sequence: CASSWTGLYNEQFF. In DNA, the CDR3 is TGTGCCAGCAGCTGGACAGGACTATACAATGAGCAGTTCTTC. The variable domain in full, with the rest retrieved from reference TRBV11-3 and TRBJ2-1, is EAGVVQSPRYKIIEKKQPVAFWCNPISGHNTLYWYLQNLGQGPELLIRYENEEAVDDSQLPKDRFSAERLKGVDSTLKIQPAELGDSAVYLCASSWTGLYNEQFFGPGTRLTVL.

This clone came up once. The chain combines TRBV10-3 with TRBJ2-3; 8 nucleotides agree with TRBD1. The CDR3 covers 16 residues. Germline CDR1 is ENHRY and CDR2 is SYGVKD. The junction had 9 bases not matched to a gene; V was cut back by 4 bases and J by 3 bases. The CDR3 region is CAISGTGSGLTDTQYF. The CDR3 nucleotides read TGTGCCATCAGTGGGACAGGGAGCGGTTTGACAGATACGCAGTATTTT.

This rearrangement joins TRBV9 to TRBJ2-7; 8 positions match TRBD2. The CDR3 is made up of 16 amino acids. V dropped 3 bases and J dropped 4; count of bases not matched to a gene: 12. Germline V gene data show CDR1 as SGDLS and CDR2 as YYNGEE. CDR3 sequence: CASSAMPGTRFYEQYF. In DNA, the CDR3 is TGTGCCAGCAGCGCCATGCCCGGGACTAGGTTTTACGAGCAGTACTTC.

This chain joins TRBV4-2 and TRBJ1-1; a weak D match, TRBD1 (5 bases). Trimming took off 0 bases at V and 6 bases at J, with 20 bases between the two ends. This CDR3 comprises 17 residues. From germline, CDR1 is LGHNA and CDR2 YNFKEQ. The CDR3 bases are TGTGCCAGCAGCCAAGATGGCAGGGCGGGTGGTTCCCCTGAAGCTTTCTTT. Its protein product is CASSQDGRAGGSPEAFF.

The gene calls are TRBV9 and TRBJ1-5; the D is unclear. From germline, CDR1 is SGDLS and CDR2 YYNGEE. Deletions cut 4 bases from V and 6 bases from J, with 14 bases between. CDR3 length equals 14 residues. CDR3: CASSPHLGIQPQHF. CDR3 nucleotides: TGTGCCAGCAGCCCCCATTTGGGGATTCAGCCCCAGCATTTT.

The rearrangement joins TRBV11-2 to TRBJ2-7, with 10 bases aligning to TRBD2. The CDR3 sequence is 17 residues long. V shed 1 base and J 2 bases; nucleotides not matched to a gene: 8. Germline values: CDR1 SGHAT, CDR2 FQNNGV. DNA of the CDR3: TGTGCCAGCAGCTTAGGGGTTTCAGCGGGAGGGCCCTACGAGCAGTACTTC. Its translation: CASSLGVSAGGPYEQYF.

This rearrangement joins TRBV7-9 to TRBJ1-1; the match to TRBD1 covers 8 bases. The trim removed 4 bases at V and 1 base at J, leaving 8 bases unmatched. The CDR3 extends over 16 amino acids. CDR1 and CDR2 from the germline V gene are SEHNR and FQNEAQ (reference sequence). The CDR3 is CASSSGQGRRNTEAFF. The CDR3 DNA reads as TGTGCCAGCAGCTCCGGACAGGGAAGGAGGAACACTGAAGCTTTCTTT. The variable domain in full, completed from reference TRBV7-9 and TRBJ1-1, reads DTGVSQNPRHKITKRGQNVTFRCDPISEHNRLYWYRQTLGQGPEFLTYFQNEAQLEKSRLLSDRFSAERPKGSFSTLEIQRTEQGDSAMYLCASSSGQGRRNTEAFFGQGTRLTVV.

This clone was seen just once. V gene TRBV9 combines with J gene TRBJ2-2; TRBD1 agrees at 7 bases. Unmatched junction bases numbered 4, after V lost 3 bases and J lost 5 bases. Germline CDR1 is SGDLS and CDR2 is YYNGEE. This CDR3 contains 14 residues. CDR3 in amino acids: CASSAGGRTGELFF. CDR3 in DNA: TGTGCCAGCAGCGCAGGGGGACGAACCGGGGAGCTGTTTTTT.

The V call is TRBV28, the J call TRBJ2-2; D gene unclear. The germline gives CDR1 MDHEN, CDR2 SYDVKM. V lost 5 bases to trimming and J lost 3 bases, with 10 bases between them. This CDR3 contains 14 residues. The CDR3 sequence: CASSATIYTGELFF. In DNA form, the CDR3 reads TGTGCCAGCAGTGCGACAATTTACACCGGGGAGCTGTTTTTT.

This clone appeared once. The V gene is TRBV7-2, the J gene TRBJ2-7; D is unclear. The germline V gene encodes CDR1 SGHTA and CDR2 FQGNSA. The CDR3 totals 14 residues. Trimming removed 5 bases from V and 0 bases from J, with 11 bases in between. CDR3 in DNA: TGTGCCAGCAGCCCCGAGACGGCCTCCTACGAGCAGTACTTC. Protein product: CASSPETASYEQYF. The entire variable domain, with the rest obtained from reference TRBV7-2 and TRBJ2-7, is as follows: GAGVSQSPSNKVTEKGKDVELRCDPISGHTALYWYRQSLGQGLEFLIYFQGNSAPDKSGLPSDRFSAERTGGSVSTLTIQRTQQEDSAVYLCASSPETASYEQYFGPGTRLTVT.

The CDR3 is CASSIGTGGAVTEAFF. The CDR3 DNA follows: TGTGCCAGTAGTATAGGTACGGGGGGCGCGGTCACTGAAGCTTTCTTT. The J gene is TRBJ1-1, the V gene TRBV19, with a possible D match to TRBD1 (6 bases). The CDR3 runs 16 residues. V gave up 1 base and J gave up 4 bases, with 16 bases separating them. CDR1 LNHDA and CDR2 SQIVND come from the germline V gene (reference sequence).

The chain links TRBV28 to TRBJ2-3; TRBD2 matches 8 bases. This CDR3 comprises 12 residues. Germline V gene sequence: CDR1 MDHEN, CDR2 SYDVKM. CDR3 amino acids: CATAGDIDTQYF. CDR3 sequence (DNA): TGTGCAACAGCGGGAGATATAGATACGCAGTATTTT. The variable domain in full, with the rest retrieved from reference TRBV28 and TRBJ2-3, is DVKVTQSSRYLVKRTGEKVFLECVQDMDHENMFWYRQDPGLGLRLIYFSYDVKMKEKGDIPEGYSVSREKKERFSLILESASTNQTSMYLCATAGDIDTQYFGPGTRLTVL.

The chain carries TRBV7-6 and TRBJ2-7; 10 nucleotides match TRBD1. V shed 5 bases and J 3 bases; nucleotides not matched to a gene: 10. There are 16 residues in the CDR3. Germline V gene data show CDR1 as SGHVS and CDR2 as FNYEAQ. DNA of the CDR3: TGTGCCAGCAGCCCACCGACGGGACAGGGGATCTACGAGCAGTACTTC. Translation: CASSPPTGQGIYEQYF.

This clone was recorded only once. The chain is built from TRBV14 and TRBJ2-2; no reliable D call. This CDR3 comprises 12 residues. Germline V CDR1 and CDR2: SGHDN, FVKESK. V was pared by 1 base and J by 4 bases, with 1 base between. CDR3: CASSQATGELFF. The DNA of the CDR3 is TGTGCCAGCAGCCAAGCCACCGGGGAGCTGTTTTTT.

The chain links TRBV28 to TRBJ2-1; a weak D match, TRBD1 (5 bases). Germline V gene data show CDR1 as MDHEN and CDR2 as SYDVKM. Deletions cut 5 bases from V and 3 bases from J, with 8 bases between. This CDR3 is 13 amino acids long. This chain's CDR3 is CASSRTFYNEQFF. The DNA of the CDR3 is TGTGCCAGCAGTCGGACATTCTACAATGAGCAGTTCTTC.

The chain uses TRBV7-2 and TRBJ2-7; D possibly corresponds to TRBD1 (5 bases). V was pared by 9 bases and J by 2 bases, with 20 bases between. Germline V gene lookup returns CDR1 SGHTA and CDR2 FQGNSA. CDR3 size: 15 residues. This CDR3 reads CASTLTGPTAYEQYF. The CDR3 region has the DNA TGTGCCAGTACCCTTACAGGACCCACAGCCTACGAGCAGTACTTC. The full variable domain, in which reference TRBV7-2 and TRBJ2-7 provide the parts outside the CDR3, is GAGVSQSPSNKVTEKGKDVELRCDPISGHTALYWYRQSLGQGLEFLIYFQGNSAPDKSGLPSDRFSAERTGGSVSTLTIQRTQQEDSAVYLCASTLTGPTAYEQYFGPGTRLTVT.

The chain recombines TRBV5-1 with TRBJ1-3; 9 nucleotides agree with TRBD1. There are 14 residues in the CDR3. V lost 4 bases to trimming and J lost 3 bases; unmatched junction nucleotides: 2. The germline CDR1 and CDR2 sequences are SGHRS and YFSETQ. In nucleotides, the CDR3 is TGCGCCAGCAGCGAGGACAGGGGTGGAAACACCATATATTTT. Its translation: CASSEDRGGNTIYF.

This chain connects TRBV7-8 to TRBJ2-1, with 15 bases that match TRBD2. Germline CDR1 SGHVS, CDR2 FQNEAQ. V was clipped by 1 base and J by 3 bases; unmatched bases: 4. The CDR3 loop spans 18 amino acids. CDR3 nucleotide sequence: TGTGCCAGCAGCTTAGGGACTAGCGGGAGGGCCGTCTACAATGAGCAGTTCTTC. This translates into CASSLGTSGRAVYNEQFF.

J is TRBJ1-1 and V is TRBV6-1; 8 bases fit TRBD1. The CDR3 is 14 amino acids. With V trimmed by 4 bases and J by 1 base, 2 bases remained unmatched. Looked up from germline, CDR1 is MNHNS and CDR2 is SASEGT. In DNA form, the CDR3 reads TGTGCCAGCAGTGTGGGGACAGGGAACACTGAAGCTTTCTTT. It is translated as CASSVGTGNTEAFF.